A selection of T cell receptor beta chains follows, all from one sample in a study of OX40 agonist ivuxolimab in advanced cancers. TCRdb keeps only in-frame clones here, not all; method: immunoSEQ multiplex PCR. The data show 50,000 or so clones, 80% to 95% seen once. Source: CD4+ or CD8+ T cells sorted from blood, taken in a trial of the OX40 agonist ivuxolimab. The receptors here all came from an adult with an advanced solid tumor such as melanoma, head and neck, liver or kidney cancer. Both conserved end residues are part of each CDR3. Fields, in order: V gene, CDR3 protein.

TRBV7-2 | CASSSYTGSSSYNEQFF
TRBV28 | CASSLHSVGTNEQYF
TRBV28 | CASSLAGRDQPQHF
TRBV5-1 | CASKGQGASNGYTF
TRBV5-6 | CASSLISRVTEAFF
TRBV7-3 | CASSLNPSGSTSTDTQYF
TRBV28 | CASGAGLSYNEQFF
TRBV6-5 | CASSVGFQPQHF
TRBV28 | CASSLLSWSNQPQHF
TRBV28 | CASSSRAFRTEAFF
TRBV27 | CASSPRASYYGYTF
TRBV9 | CASSPLAGGGYEQYF
TRBV5-4 | CASSSGGAGGYTF
TRBV6-6 | CASTRQLSYNEQFF
TRBV5-6 | CASTSYSEQFF
TRBV20-1 | CSARSGGRAFF
TRBV2 | CASSGPRQGDSGNTIYF
TRBV9 | CASSVNRKNQPQHF
TRBV15 | CATRIHTSTDTQYF
TRBV7-9 | CASSLGQGLRETQYF
TRBV15 | CATQQGLSYEQYF
TRBV5-1 | CASSLAPQGSSYNSPLHF
TRBV7-9 | CAGSTVGETQYF
TRBV5-1 | CASSSRQGFDYTF
TRBV19 | CASSIFRDRVNNQPQHF
TRBV13 | CASSEKGQLPYEQYF
TRBV28 | CASSSFVREKLFF
TRBV5-1 | CASAVDGNQPQHF
TRBV19 | CASRSQGASTGELFF
TRBV10-3 | CAIVGDLNEKLFF
TRBV19 | CASRFGVAGANVLTF
TRBV6-5 | CASSYSLADYNEQFF
TRBV4-1 | CASSQDSSRPDTQYF
TRBV4-1 | CASSLRQSYSNQPQHF
TRBV19 | CASSRVAGDGQPQHF
TRBV21-1 | CASSKARGDQPQHF
TRBV11-2 | CASPPGTGHFRNTEAFF
TRBV10-3 | CATGGSGTDTQYF
TRBV11-3 | CASSLSLSTDTQYF
TRBV7-9 | CASGPQGAGNSPLHF
TRBV5-1 | CASSFGADTQYF
TRBV11-1 | CASSSVPEAFF
TRBV11-2 | CASSLWGGRGYGNEQFF
TRBV5-1 | CASSGQGSQQETQYF
TRBV4-3 | CASSQAVLPGGELFF
TRBV5-1 | CASKRQGATNEKLFF
TRBV20-1 | CSANRVPEAFF
TRBV2 | CASRRQGWANYGYTF
TRBV14 | CASSPLDSFYEQYF
TRBV5-6 | CASSRGQGNSYEQYF
TRBV11-2 | CASSLDPQYNEQFF
TRBV2 | CASSEALAANEQFF
TRBV28 | CASSLVLGYEQYF
TRBV6-6 | CASTGASLPQHF